This T cell receptor (beta chain) was captured in a study of long-term antiretroviral therapy in people with HIV. Study-level information: There is a gap of about a decade between the earliest samples and the later 2015 immediate-ART recommendation. Study outcomes and limitations: Clonal expansions arising prior to ART prevailed in the repertoire at every time point. When set beside controls, HIV repertoires had CDR3 length ranges that were narrower.

Germline-derived CDR1 and CDR2 are SGDLS and YYNGEE. The CDR3 runs 14 residues. Trimming stripped 4 bases from V and 3 bases from J, with 14 bases between. This clone showed up just once. Its antigen is not known. The libraries were made with immunoSEQ v3.0 at survey level. The data were produced by immunoSEQ multiplex PCR, yet TCRdb's version contains in-frame clones alone and is incomplete. The sample contains approximately 22,000 clones, 80% to 90% of which appear only once. The chain recombines TRBV9 with TRBJ2-7; tentatively, D is TRBD2 (7 bases). Sequenced here: unsorted PBMCs, sampled 3 years after starting antiretroviral therapy. The source of this sequence is a man between 45 and 60 years old with HIV. The CDR3: CASSPGGGGYEQYF. The CDR3 nucleotides read TGTGCCAGCAGCCCCGGGGGAGGGGGCTACGAGCAGTACTTC.